These 9 T cell receptor beta chains were sequenced from one sample in a study of T cell repertoires in cytomegalovirus infection. Their antigens remain unidentified. TCRdb recomputed calls from the reads with MiXCR, one row per CDR3 protein. The table has around 800,000 distinct CDR3 sequences, approximately 32% seen once. The input for sequencing was cultured CD8+ T cells from PBMCs, taken from culture after CMV antigen stimulation. All receptors come from a human donor in good health (CMV status not recorded). Some clones in this sample may be carry-over from other donors' samples.

Worth noting for this clonotype: At one end the junction does not follow the germline gene, possibly because of a read error. The chain employs TRBV7-6 and TRBJ1-5; D unresolved. The J call is uncertain, as TRBJ2-3 better fits the DNA end. The CDR3 runs 13 residues. CDR1 is SGHVS, CDR2 FNYEAQ, per germline. The CDR3 DNA is TGTGCTAGCAGCCAGAGCCCAGATCAGCCCCAGTATTTT. Translating it yields CASSQSPDQPQYF.

The chain links TRBV24-1 to TRBJ1-5, with a tentative D call TRBD1 (5 bases). The CDR3 has 15 residues. Germline V gives CDR1 KGHDR, CDR2 SFDVKD. The germline V and J ends were trimmed by 8 bases and 4 bases, with 17 bases remaining between them. The chain's CDR3 is CATNDHNRLNQPQHF. CDR3 sequence (DNA): TGTGCCACCAATGACCACAACAGGCTTAATCAGCCCCAGCATTTT.

The table lists this clonotype with many counts. The chain recombines TRBV7-8 with TRBJ2-1; TRBD1 might be the D (5 bases). The germline gives CDR1 SGHVS, CDR2 FQNEAQ. The CDR3 sequence is 13 residues long. V shed 4 bases and J shed 4 bases, with 8 bases lying between them. CDR3 amino acids: CASSSPGYNEQFF. The DNA of the CDR3 is TGTGCCAGCAGCTCACCAGGGTACAATGAGCAGTTCTTC.

This chain connects TRBV7-8 to TRBJ2-1; possibly TRBD1 for D (5 bases). Trimming took 2 bases from V and 2 from J, leaving 16 bases between them. CDR3 length: 17 residues. Looked up from germline, CDR1 is SGHVS and CDR2 is FQNEAQ. In DNA, the CDR3 is TGTGCCAGCAGCTTAAGGGGCTCTCTGGATGCCTACAATGAGCAGTTCTTC. Amino acid sequence: CASSLRGSLDAYNEQFF.

V is TRBV12-3 or TRBV12-4 and J is TRBJ1-6; D ambiguous. This CDR3 region has 18 residues. Trimming pared 6 bases from V and 2 bases from J, leaving 20 bases between. The DNA of the CDR3 is TGTGCCAGCAGGGGCATGGGAGACGGAGACCCCTATAATTCACCCCTCCACTTT. It specifies CASRGMGDGDPYNSPLHF.

The V gene is TRBV11-2, the J gene TRBJ2-1; 8 nucleotides line up with TRBD2. Trimming took 9 bases from V and 10 from J; bases not matched to a gene: 8. CDR1 is SGHAT and CDR2 is FQNNGV in the germline V gene. CDR3 length equals 12 residues. Written as DNA, the CDR3 is TGTGCCAGTATAATAGCGGGGAGGGAGCAGTTCTTC. This encodes CASIIAGREQFF.

This clonotype was seen repeatedly, ten times or more. J is TRBJ1-1 and V is TRBV6-1; 7 nucleotides agree with TRBD1. The germline V gene encodes CDR1 MNHNS and CDR2 SASEGT. Losses at the gene ends were 1 base for V and 1 base for J; bases not matched to a gene: 3. CDR3 length: 15 amino acids. CDR3 in DNA: TGTGCCAGCAGTGAAGGGGGACAGCCGAACACTGAAGCTTTCTTT. Protein: CASSEGGQPNTEAFF.

This rearrangement joins TRBV27 to TRBJ2-1; 12 bases line up with TRBD2. Germline V gene sequence: CDR1 MNHEY, CDR2 SMNVEV (reference sequence). There are 15 residues in the CDR3. V lost 7 bases, J lost 7 bases, and 8 bases stayed unmatched. DNA of the CDR3: TGTGCCAGCACCTATGGGACTAGCGGGCGGAATGAGCAGTTCTTC. Protein sequence: CASTYGTSGRNEQFF.

V and J are TRBV7-9 and TRBJ2-7; D is undetermined. Deletions cut 4 bases from V and 3 bases from J, with 7 bases between. This CDR3 has 12 residues. Germline CDR1 SEHNR, CDR2 FQNEAQ (reference sequence). This CDR3 is CASSSRLYEQYV. CDR3 nucleotides: TGTGCCAGCAGCTCCCGGCTCTACGAGCAGTACGTC.